This TCR beta chain comes out of a study of PD-L1 blockade in urothelial cancer. The repertoire was sequenced with immunoSEQ multiplex PCR; TCRdb's copy has only in-frame clones and lacks some. Of 25,000 to 35,000 clones in the sample, over 80% were seen once. V shed 0 bases and J 4 bases; nucleotides not matched to a gene: 8. The CDR3 contains 16 residues. Germline V gene lookup returns CDR1 LGHNA and CDR2 YSLEER. The receptor comes from a man aged 50 to 59 with urothelial cancer. The chain has TRBV4-3 and TRBJ2-5; 7 bases match TRBD2. The input for sequencing was PBMCs, taken around atezolizumab (anti-PD-L1) treatment. The CDR3 here is CASSQDLGLAVETQYF. CDR3 in DNA: TGCGCCAGCAGCCAAGATCTAGGTCTAGCGGTAGAGACCCAGTACTTC.